This record looks at one TCR beta chain sequence and its context. The V gene's germline CDR1 is SGHTA and CDR2 FQGNSA. The CDR3 contains 16 residues. TCRdb reanalyzed the 5' RACE reads, giving one entry per CDR3 protein sequence and no DNA. Its clone listing holds some 200,000 distinct CDR3 sequences. The data are from a study of monozygotic twins with inflammatory bowel disease. The sample taken for sequencing was blood. The rearrangement links TRBV7-2 to TRBJ2-3; there is no DNA to check the TCRdb D call of TRBD2. The receptor comes from a human donor with ulcerative colitis or Crohn's disease, or a healthy co-twin of an affected twin (not recorded which). The CDR3 reads CASSLEIAGPTDTQYF. Looking up the rest from reference TRBV7-2 and TRBJ2-3 gives the full variable domain: GAGVSQSPSNKVTEKGKDVELRCDPISGHTALYWYRQSLGQGLEFLIYFQGNSAPDKSGLPSDRFSAERTGGSVSTLTIQRTQQEDSAVYLCASSLEIAGPTDTQYFGPGTRLTVL.